The rows below give T cell receptor beta chains drawn from one sample of a study of glioma-infiltrating T cells after dendritic cell vaccination. Assay: immunoSEQ multiplex PCR; the TCRdb copy retains only in-frame clones and omits some. The sample records fewer than 85,000 clones, approximately 80% being singletons. The material sequenced was blood, taken before dendritic cell vaccination. The receptor source for this set is a human donor with glioblastoma. CDR3s include the opening cysteine and the closing phenylalanine or tryptophan. Fields, in order: CDR3 length, clone size, V gene, J gene, D gene, CDR3 DNA, CDR3 protein. A D gene is named only where the DNA matches it firmly. Part of the rows lack a size; the others show once, few, many or a class for expanded clones.

CDR3 length: 14
clone size: once
V gene: TRBV5-6
J gene: TRBJ1-5
D gene: TRBD1
CDR3 DNA: TGTGCCAGCAGCTTTACAGGGGACAATCAGCCCCAGCATTTT
CDR3 protein: CASSFTGDNQPQHF

CDR3 length: 16
clone size: -
V gene: TRBV7-9
J gene: TRBJ1-4
D gene: TRBD1
CDR3 DNA: TGTGCCAGCAGCCCCCTCGGGACAGGGGGTAATGAAAAACTGTTTTTT
CDR3 protein: CASSPLGTGGNEKLFF

CDR3 length: 15
clone size: -
V gene: TRBV5-1
J gene: TRBJ2-1
D gene: -
CDR3 DNA: TGCGCCAGCAGCTCTGGGCTCCCCGGCTACAATGAGCAGTTCTTC
CDR3 protein: CASSSGLPGYNEQFF

CDR3 length: 15
clone size: -
V gene: TRBV2
J gene: TRBJ2-1
D gene: -
CDR3 DNA: TGTGCCAGCAGTCAGGACAGAGATGCGTACAATGAGCAGTTCTTC
CDR3 protein: CASSQDRDAYNEQFF

CDR3 length: 16
clone size: many
V gene: TRBV27
J gene: TRBJ1-2
D gene: -
CDR3 DNA: TGTGCCAGCAGCTTTACCATAACCGGGGTCGACTATGGCTACACCTTC
CDR3 protein: CASSFTITGVDYGYTF

CDR3 length: 13
clone size: once
V gene: TRBV21-1
J gene: TRBJ2-1
D gene: -
CDR3 DNA: TGTGCCAGCAGCGCCAAAGACAGGGGTGAGCAGTTCTTC
CDR3 protein: CASSAKDRGEQFF

CDR3 length: 15
clone size: -
V gene: TRBV18
J gene: TRBJ1-5
D gene: -
CDR3 DNA: TGTGCCAGCTCACCAGGGGGAGGGGCGGATCAGCCCCAGCATTTT
CDR3 protein: CASSPGGGADQPQHF

CDR3 length: 15
clone size: -
V gene: TRBV27
J gene: TRBJ2-7
D gene: -
CDR3 DNA: TGTGCCAGCAGCCCAAGACAGACGAGCGTCTACGAGCAGTACTTC
CDR3 protein: CASSPRQTSVYEQYF

CDR3 length: 13
clone size: -
V gene: TRBV5-1
J gene: TRBJ2-5
D gene: -
CDR3 DNA: TGCGCCAGCAGCTATGGACTGCAAGAGACCCAGTACTTC
CDR3 protein: CASSYGLQETQYF

CDR3 length: 18
clone size: -
V gene: TRBV11-1
J gene: TRBJ2-3
D gene: -
CDR3 DNA: TGTGCCAGCAGCTTATTAGGGCGCGGAGGGGGCAGGACAGATACGCAGTATTTT
CDR3 protein: CASSLLGRGGGRTDTQYF

CDR3 length: 14
clone size: -
V gene: TRBV18
J gene: TRBJ2-1
D gene: -
CDR3 DNA: TGTGCCAGCTCACCCGGGCCTCCCCCCCAGGGGCAGTTCTTC
CDR3 protein: CASSPGPPPQGQFF

CDR3 length: 16
clone size: -
V gene: TRBV28
J gene: TRBJ1-2
D gene: -
CDR3 DNA: TGTGCCAGCCCCATTGAGGGTCCTAGGACTAACTATGGCTACACCTTC
CDR3 protein: CASPIEGPRTNYGYTF

CDR3 length: 15
clone size: -
V gene: TRBV6-5
J gene: TRBJ2-1
D gene: -
CDR3 DNA: TGTGCCAGCAGCGGCGGAAGGATTACCTACAATGAGCAGTTCTTC
CDR3 protein: CASSGGRITYNEQFF

CDR3 length: 15
clone size: -
V gene: TRBV28
J gene: TRBJ1-1
D gene: -
CDR3 DNA: TGTGCCAGCAGCATCCCCATGGTTACGGCCTCGGGAGCTTTCTTT
CDR3 protein: CASSIPMVTASGAFF

CDR3 length: 15
clone size: -
V gene: TRBV7-2
J gene: TRBJ2-3
D gene: -
CDR3 DNA: TGTGCCAGCAGCTTAAGCGGGTCGAGCACAGATACGCAGTATTTT
CDR3 protein: CASSLSGSSTDTQYF

CDR3 length: 14
clone size: once
V gene: TRBV15
J gene: TRBJ2-2
D gene: TRBD1
CDR3 DNA: TGTGCCACGAGGACAGGACCGAACACCGGGGAGCTGTTTTTT
CDR3 protein: CATRTGPNTGELFF

CDR3 length: 13
clone size: -
V gene: TRBV7-2
J gene: TRBJ2-5
D gene: -
CDR3 DNA: TGTGCCAGCGAGGGGGGGATGAGAGAGACCCAGTACTTC
CDR3 protein: CASEGGMRETQYF

CDR3 length: 16
clone size: -
V gene: TRBV5-1
J gene: TRBJ1-5
D gene: TRBD1
CDR3 DNA: TGCGCCAGCAGCGCGGGTGACAGGGAAGGAGTTCAGCCCCAGCATTTT
CDR3 protein: CASSAGDREGVQPQHF

CDR3 length: 15
clone size: once
V gene: TRBV11-1
J gene: TRBJ2-1
D gene: -
CDR3 DNA: TGTGCCAGCAGCTTTATGAGGGGGTCCGGCAATGAGCAGTTCTTC
CDR3 protein: CASSFMRGSGNEQFF

CDR3 length: 16
clone size: -
V gene: TRBV5-4
J gene: TRBJ2-5
D gene: TRBD2
CDR3 DNA: TGTGCCAGCAGCTTGGCCGTGGCGGGAGGCGGGGAGACCCAGTACTTC
CDR3 protein: CASSLAVAGGGETQYF

CDR3 length: 15
clone size: -
V gene: TRBV7-2
J gene: TRBJ2-1
D gene: -
CDR3 DNA: TGTGCCAGCAGCTTAGCAGTTACTGGAGGCCATGAGCAGTTCTTC
CDR3 protein: CASSLAVTGGHEQFF

CDR3 length: 17
clone size: -
V gene: TRBV5-6
J gene: TRBJ1-2
D gene: -
CDR3 DNA: TGTGCCAGCAGCCCTTACGGGGCGGGGGCAATTCTAAATGGCTACACCTTC
CDR3 protein: CASSPYGAGAILNGYTF

CDR3 length: 14
clone size: -
V gene: TRBV5-1
J gene: TRBJ1-1
D gene: TRBD1
CDR3 DNA: TGCGCCACCAAGAGGGGGCTTGGAAACACTGAAGCTTTCTTT
CDR3 protein: CATKRGLGNTEAFF

CDR3 length: 16
clone size: few
V gene: TRBV11-2
J gene: TRBJ2-1
D gene: TRBD2
CDR3 DNA: TGTGCCAGCAGCTCGGGAGGGATAATTGGCTACAATGAGCAGTTCTTC
CDR3 protein: CASSSGGIIGYNEQFF

CDR3 length: 15
clone size: -
V gene: TRBV6-1
J gene: TRBJ1-2
D gene: -
CDR3 DNA: TGTGCCAGCAGTGCCAGGGATCCACTCAACTATGGCTACACCTTC
CDR3 protein: CASSARDPLNYGYTF

CDR3 length: 16
clone size: -
V gene: TRBV5-1
J gene: TRBJ1-4
D gene: -
CDR3 DNA: TGCGCCAGCAGCTCGGGGCCGACAGGCCGGAATGAAAAACTGTTTTTT
CDR3 protein: CASSSGPTGRNEKLFF

CDR3 length: 16
clone size: -
V gene: TRBV7-9
J gene: TRBJ1-6
D gene: TRBD1
CDR3 DNA: TGTGCCAGCAGCATGGACAGGGGACCCTATAATTCACCCCTCCACTTT
CDR3 protein: CASSMDRGPYNSPLHF

CDR3 length: 15
clone size: once
V gene: TRBV6-5
J gene: TRBJ1-3
D gene: -
CDR3 DNA: TGTGCCAGCAGAGACGGGGATTACTCTGGAAACACCATATATTTT
CDR3 protein: CASRDGDYSGNTIYF

CDR3 length: 13
clone size: -
V gene: TRBV5-1
J gene: TRBJ1-1
D gene: TRBD1
CDR3 DNA: TGCGCCAGCAGCGGGACAGGGGGCACTGAAGCTTTCTTT
CDR3 protein: CASSGTGGTEAFF

CDR3 length: 15
clone size: -
V gene: TRBV18
J gene: TRBJ1-3
D gene: -
CDR3 DNA: TGTGCCAGCTCACAGTCCCGGAGCTCTGGAAACACCATATATTTT
CDR3 protein: CASSQSRSSGNTIYF

CDR3 length: 15
clone size: -
V gene: TRBV6-1
J gene: TRBJ2-1
D gene: TRBD2
CDR3 DNA: TGTGCCAGCGGAGTGCGGGAGAGCTCCTACAATGAGCAGTTCTTC
CDR3 protein: CASGVRESSYNEQFF

CDR3 length: 14
clone size: few
V gene: TRBV5-1
J gene: TRBJ2-1
D gene: -
CDR3 DNA: TGCGCCAGCAGCTTGTATAGCTCCTACAATGAGCAGTTCTTC
CDR3 protein: CASSLYSSYNEQFF

CDR3 length: 15
clone size: -
V gene: TRBV21-1
J gene: TRBJ1-4
D gene: -
CDR3 DNA: TGTGCCAGCAGCAAATGGGACAGGGACGGTGAAAAACTGTTTTTT
CDR3 protein: CASSKWDRDGEKLFF

CDR3 length: 13
clone size: -
V gene: TRBV10-3
J gene: TRBJ2-4
D gene: -
CDR3 DNA: TGTGCCATCAGTGAGTCTACGGAAAACATTCAGTACTTC
CDR3 protein: CAISESTENIQYF

CDR3 length: 13
clone size: -
V gene: TRBV6-6
J gene: TRBJ2-7
D gene: -
CDR3 DNA: TGTGCCAGCAGTTACGACAGAGGATACGAGCAGTACTTC
CDR3 protein: CASSYDRGYEQYF

CDR3 length: 15
clone size: -
V gene: TRBV14
J gene: TRBJ2-2
D gene: -
CDR3 DNA: TGTGCCAGCAGCCAAGAACTTGGGAACACCGGGGAGCTGTTTTTT
CDR3 protein: CASSQELGNTGELFF

CDR3 length: 13
clone size: -
V gene: TRBV29-1
J gene: TRBJ2-7
D gene: -
CDR3 DNA: TGCAGCGTTGGTCCGGGGTCAGCCTACGAGCAGTACTTC
CDR3 protein: CSVGPGSAYEQYF

CDR3 length: 17
clone size: -
V gene: TRBV5-1
J gene: TRBJ1-6
D gene: TRBD1
CDR3 DNA: TGCGCCAGCAGCTTGGGTATACGGGACAGCAGGAATTCACCCCTCCACTTT
CDR3 protein: CASSLGIRDSRNSPLHF

CDR3 length: 18
clone size: -
V gene: TRBV19
J gene: TRBJ2-1
D gene: -
CDR3 DNA: TGTGCCAGTAGTATAGGAGCGCGAGACGCCAGCTCCTACAATGAGCAGTTCTTC
CDR3 protein: CASSIGARDASSYNEQFF

CDR3 length: 15
clone size: -
V gene: TRBV9
J gene: TRBJ2-1
D gene: TRBD2
CDR3 DNA: TGTGCCAGCAGCGGTAGCGGGGGGGATCGCAATGAGCAGTTCTTC
CDR3 protein: CASSGSGGDRNEQFF

CDR3 length: 15
clone size: -
V gene: TRBV5-1
J gene: TRBJ1-2
D gene: TRBD1
CDR3 DNA: TGCGCCAGCAGCTCAGACAGGGGGGCTAACTATGGCTACACCTTC
CDR3 protein: CASSSDRGANYGYTF

CDR3 length: 18
clone size: -
V gene: TRBV7-9
J gene: TRBJ2-5
D gene: TRBD2
CDR3 DNA: TGTGCCAGCAGCATGGGACTAGCGGGAGGCGATTACCAAGAGACCCAGTACTTC
CDR3 protein: CASSMGLAGGDYQETQYF

CDR3 length: 13
clone size: -
V gene: TRBV6-6
J gene: TRBJ1-5
D gene: -
CDR3 DNA: TGTGCCAGCACTGGGGCGGCGGGGCAGCCCCAGCATTTT
CDR3 protein: CASTGAAGQPQHF

CDR3 length: 15
clone size: -
V gene: TRBV6-1
J gene: TRBJ2-2
D gene: TRBD1
CDR3 DNA: TGTGCCAGCAGTCACAGGGGAATGGGAGCCGGGGAGCTGTTTTTT
CDR3 protein: CASSHRGMGAGELFF

CDR3 length: 16
clone size: -
V gene: TRBV10-3
J gene: TRBJ1-5
D gene: -
CDR3 DNA: TGTGCCATCAGTCCGGGCTCGGGGGGCGGCAATCAGCCCCAGCATTTT
CDR3 protein: CAISPGSGGGNQPQHF

CDR3 length: 15
clone size: -
V gene: TRBV5-4
J gene: TRBJ1-2
D gene: TRBD1
CDR3 DNA: TGTGCCAGCATGAAGAACCAGGGGGGAAACTATGGCTACACCTTC
CDR3 protein: CASMKNQGGNYGYTF

CDR3 length: 14
clone size: -
V gene: TRBV5-6
J gene: TRBJ1-2
D gene: -
CDR3 DNA: TGTGCCAGCAGCTTGGTAGGGGCAGACTATGGCTACACCTTC
CDR3 protein: CASSLVGADYGYTF

CDR3 length: 15
clone size: -
V gene: TRBV4-1
J gene: TRBJ2-1
D gene: TRBD2
CDR3 DNA: TGCGCCAGCAGCCCTTCTAGCGGGGGCCGGGATGAGCAGTTCTTC
CDR3 protein: CASSPSSGGRDEQFF

CDR3 length: 15
clone size: -
V gene: TRBV9
J gene: TRBJ1-1
D gene: TRBD1
CDR3 DNA: TGTGCCAGCAGCCCAGGGACAGGGTGGGACACTGAAGCTTTCTTT
CDR3 protein: CASSPGTGWDTEAFF

CDR3 length: 14
clone size: -
V gene: TRBV19
J gene: TRBJ1-1
D gene: TRBD1
CDR3 DNA: TGTGCCAGTGTCGACAGGGCCCCGAACACTGAAGCTTTCTTT
CDR3 protein: CASVDRAPNTEAFF

CDR3 length: 11
clone size: -
V gene: TRBV25-1
J gene: TRBJ2-3
D gene: -
CDR3 DNA: TGTGCCAGCATTTGGCTCCATACGCAGTATTTT
CDR3 protein: CASIWLHTQYF

CDR3 length: 13
clone size: -
V gene: TRBV2
J gene: TRBJ1-1
D gene: -
CDR3 DNA: TGTGCCAGCAGATCAGGGATGAACACTGAAGCTTTCTTT
CDR3 protein: CASRSGMNTEAFF

CDR3 length: 12
clone size: -
V gene: TRBV6-1
J gene: TRBJ1-2
D gene: -
CDR3 DNA: TGTGCCAGCAGTGAATGGTACTTTTCCTACACCTTC
CDR3 protein: CASSEWYFSYTF

CDR3 length: 18
clone size: -
V gene: TRBV7-3
J gene: TRBJ2-2
D gene: TRBD2
CDR3 DNA: TGTGCCAGCAGCCCTAAAGGGGGACTAGCGGGAGGTACCGGGGAGCTGTTTTTT
CDR3 protein: CASSPKGGLAGGTGELFF